The T cell receptor (beta chain) under discussion was sequenced for a study of T cell responses to AZD1222 COVID-19 vaccine. Clones were sequenced by immunoSEQ multiplex PCR, and TCRdb holds only the in-frame ones, with some missing. This table has 90,000 to 120,000 clones, 70% to 90% appearing once. CDR1 SEHNR and CDR2 FQNEAQ come from the germline V gene (reference sequence). V shed 1 base and J 6 bases; nucleotides not matched to a gene: 1. The CDR3 spans 13 residues. Study-level results: Spike-specific TCR breadth and depth both grew after two AZD1222 doses. Donors were largely white British and mainly female; clonal diversity was possibly underestimated.

On this clone itself: The antigen is unknown.

The origin of this receptor is an adult who received the AZD1222 COVID-19 vaccine. The V gene is TRBV7-9, the J gene TRBJ1-2; the match to TRBD1 covers 8 bases. Sequenced here: peripheral blood, sampled 28 days after the second AZD1222 dose. DNA for the CDR3: TGTGCCAGCAGCTTAGTGACAGGGGATGGCTACACCTTC. Translating gives CASSLVTGDGYTF.